This entry lists 6 T cell receptor beta chains sequenced from one sample in a study of cytomegalovirus exposure and HLA in healthy donors. This table comes from immunoSEQ multiplex PCR, and its TCRdb copy is limited to in-frame clones, with some not included. The repertoire has 250,000 to 400,000 clones, around 90% of them found once; the top ten carry roughly 0.96%. Sequenced material: PBMCs. These receptors came from a man aged 25-45 years in good health and CMV-seronegative.

V and J are TRBV13 and TRBJ1-2; D is unresolved. This CDR3 has 11 amino acids. The germline CDR1 and CDR2 sequences are PRHDT and FYEKMQ (reference sequence). V was pared by 5 bases and J by 8 bases, with 9 bases between. The CDR3 reads CASSVSSGYTF. The DNA of the CDR3 is TGTGCCAGCAGCGTCAGTAGCGGCTACACCTTC.

This clone was counted only a few times. The sample carries other DNA sequences with the same CDR3. This chain connects TRBV19 to TRBJ1-5; D not resolved. The CDR3 sequence is 13 residues long. Trimming stripped 3 bases from V and 4 bases from J, with 7 bases between. Germline V lookup: CDR1 LNHDA, CDR2 SQIVND (reference sequence). In DNA, the CDR3 is TGTGCCAGTAGTATCACGGGGAATCAGCCCCAGCATTTT. It encodes CASSITGNQPQHF.

This clone was picked up one time. This chain links TRBV5-4 with TRBJ2-7; TRBD1 aligns across 9 bases. There are 16 residues in the CDR3. Trimming at V came to 5 bases and at J to 0 bases, leaving 9 bases not matched to a gene. Looked up from germline, CDR1 is SGHNT and CDR2 is YYREEE (reference sequence). CDR3 residues: CASSTPGQGISYEQYF. The CDR3 coding sequence is TGTGCCAGCAGTACCCCGGGACAGGGAATCTCCTACGAGCAGTACTTC.

This sequence joins TRBV6-1 and TRBJ2-1, with D uncertain. CDR1 is MNHNS and CDR2 is SASEGT in the germline V gene. The CDR3 sequence is 17 residues long. V was clipped by 3 bases and J by 2 bases, with 17 bases between them. CDR3: CASSDHPMRFTYNEQFF. CDR3 in DNA: TGTGCCAGCAGTGACCACCCGATGCGATTCACCTACAATGAGCAGTTCTTC.

V and J are TRBV6-5 and TRBJ1-2, with D perhaps TRBD1 (6 bases). V was shortened by 5 bases and J by 7 bases, with 14 bases between the two germline ends. The CDR3 contains 13 residues. CDR1 is MNHEY, CDR2 SVGAGI, per germline. CDR3 amino acids: CASSKLGQFGYTF. DNA of the CDR3: TGTGCCAGCAGTAAACTTGGACAGTTTGGCTACACCTTC.

The rearrangement joins TRBV5-6 to TRBJ1-6, with unresolved D. Germline V CDR1 and CDR2: SGHDT, YYEEEE. The V gene lost 1 base and the J gene lost 0 bases, with 5 bases spanning the gap. The CDR3 is 15 residues long. The CDR3 DNA reads as TGTGCCAGCAGCTTGCACAGCTCCTATAATTCACCCCTCCACTTT. It codes for CASSLHSSYNSPLHF. Filled out from reference TRBV5-6 and TRBJ1-6, the complete variable domain reads DAGVTQSPTHLIKTRGQQVTLRCSPKSGHDTVSWYQQALGQGPQFIFQYYEEEERQRGNFPDRFSGHQFPNYSSELNVNALLLGDSALYLCASSLHSSYNSPLHFGNGTRLTVT.